The 18 T cell receptor beta chains below were found in one sample sequenced in a study of HIV-infected patients and healthy controls. Alpha and beta constant-region primers primed reverse transcription of around 500 ng RNA. Each of the alpha and beta chains got its own library through chain-specific third strand synthesis with indices. TCRdb reprocessed the 5' RACE reads via MiXCR and lists one record per CDR3 protein. Of approximately 22,000 distinct CDR3 sequences in the sample, approximately 9% were seen once. All unsorted peripheral T cells were captured because whole blood was used without fractionation. The source material was blood. The origin of the receptors is an adult in good health.

This clonotype was seen more than once but under ten times. CDR3 in amino acids: CASSQGGGEPFF. The CDR3, as DNA: TGTGCCAGCAGCCAAGGAGGGGGGGAACCTTTCTTT. V usage is TRBV4-2 and J usage is TRBJ1-1, with D perhaps matching TRBD1 (6 bases). CDR1 and CDR2 (germline): LGHNA, YNFKEQ. There are 12 residues in the CDR3. Trimming stripped 1 base from V and 12 bases from J, with 12 bases between.

The table lists this clonotype with many counts. The V and J genes are TRBV13 and TRBJ2-4, with D perhaps matching TRBD1 (5 bases). The CDR3 covers 14 residues. Trimming stripped 6 bases from V and 0 bases from J, with 9 bases between. CDR1 and CDR2 (germline): PRHDT, FYEKMQ (reference sequence). The CDR3 reads CASRRGGAKNIQYF. As DNA, the CDR3 is TGTGCCAGCAGAAGGGGCGGAGCCAAAAACATTCAGTACTTC. Full variable domain (missing parts from reference TRBV13 and TRBJ2-4): AAGVIQSPRHLIKEKRETATLKCYPIPRHDTVYWYQQGPGQDPQFLISFYEKMQSDKGSIPDRFSAQQFSDYHSELNMSSLELGDSALYFCASRRGGAKNIQYFGAGTRLSVL.

This clonotype was counted at least ten times. The rearrangement uses TRBV4-2 and TRBJ1-5; 9 bases fit TRBD1. V shed 0 bases, J shed 6 bases, and the junction held 6 bases outside the gene matches. In germline, CDR1 is LGHNA, CDR2 YNFKEQ. This CDR3 has 16 residues. Here the CDR3 reads CASSQEQGALAQPQHF. Written as DNA, the CDR3 is TGTGCCAGCAGCCAAGAACAGGGGGCGCTGGCTCAGCCCCAGCATTTT.

By frequency in the sample, this clonotype is medium-sized. The rearrangement uses TRBV29-1 and TRBJ1-1; D might be TRBD1 (6 bases). Germline CDR1 SQVTM, CDR2 ANQGSEA. V was trimmed by 8 bases and J by 0 bases, leaving 10 bases between them. CDR3 size: 12 residues. The CDR3 coding sequence is TGCAGCCTACAGGGTCTGAACACTGAAGCTTTCTTT. Amino acid sequence: CSLQGLNTEAFF.

This clonotype was counted only a few times. The chain is built from TRBV28 and TRBJ2-7; 9 bases agree with TRBD1. V was clipped by 0 bases and J by 1 base; unmatched bases: 4. The germline V gene encodes CDR1 MDHEN and CDR2 SYDVKM. The CDR3 length is 16 residues. The CDR3: CASSLWSGTGSYEQYF. The CDR3 coding sequence is TGTGCCAGCAGTTTATGGTCCGGGACAGGGTCCTACGAGCAGTACTTC.

This clonotype showed up many times. V is TRBV5-6 and J is TRBJ1-5; D uncertain. Looked up from germline, CDR1 is SGHDT and CDR2 is YYEEEE. This CDR3 comprises 15 residues. V dropped 1 base and J dropped 0 bases, with 8 bases sitting between them. The CDR3 loop is CASSLYSYSNQPQHF. The CDR3 nucleotides read TGTGCCAGCAGCTTGTACAGTTATAGCAATCAGCCCCAGCATTTT.

CDR3 nucleotides: TGTGCCAGCAGCTTAATGGATACGCAGTATTTT. It yields the protein CASSLMDTQYF. The chain uses TRBV7-2 and TRBJ2-3; no firm D call. Germline lookup yields CDR1 SGHTA and CDR2 FQGNSA. The length of the CDR3 is 11 residues. The V end lost 2 bases, the J end lost 6 bases, and 3 bases lay between the germline ends. Filled out from reference TRBV7-2 and TRBJ2-3, the complete variable domain reads GAGVSQSPSNKVTEKGKDVELRCDPISGHTALYWYRQSLGQGLEFLIYFQGNSAPDKSGLPSDRFSAERTGGSVSTLTIQRTQQEDSAVYLCASSLMDTQYFGPGTRLTVL.

The table lists this clonotype with many counts. The chain uses TRBV12-3 or TRBV12-4 and TRBJ2-5, with TRBD2 matching 13 bases. The CDR3 spans 14 residues. Unmatched junction bases numbered 3, after V lost 6 bases and J lost 5 bases. CDR3 DNA: TGTGCCAGCAGACTAGCGGGGGGGCGGGAGACCCAGTACTTC. Its translation is CASRLAGGRETQYF.

The chain uses TRBV27 and TRBJ1-5; D remains unclear. CDR1 and CDR2 (germline): MNHEY, SMNVEV (reference sequence). V was pared by 1 base and J by 2 bases, with 6 bases between. There are 14 residues in the CDR3. The CDR3 region is CASSLWAGNQPQHF. CDR3 nucleotides: TGTGCCAGCAGTTTATGGGCAGGCAATCAGCCCCAGCATTTT.

This clonotype has ten or more counts. This rearrangement joins TRBV15 to TRBJ1-1; D ambiguous. The CDR3 extends over 13 amino acids. V was pared by 3 bases and J by 6 bases, with 11 bases between. Germline values: CDR1 LNHNV, CDR2 YYDKDF (reference sequence). The CDR3: CATSRVYKAEAFF. In DNA form, the CDR3 reads TGTGCCACCAGCAGGGTCTATAAGGCTGAAGCTTTCTTT.

There are many counts of this clonotype. CDR3 sequence: CASSHLPGQSYEQYF. CDR3 nucleotide sequence: TGTGCCAGCAGTCATCTGCCGGGACAGTCCTACGAGCAGTACTTC. The chain is built from TRBV6-6 and TRBJ2-7, with TRBD1 identical over 7 bases. V shed 5 bases, J shed 1 base, and the junction held 8 bases outside the gene matches. Germline lookup yields CDR1 MNHNY and CDR2 SVGAGI (reference sequence). This CDR3 has 15 amino acids.

This clonotype was seen at least ten times. The V and J genes are TRBV11-2 and TRBJ1-3; unclear D gene. Germline lookup yields CDR1 SGHAT and CDR2 FQNNGV. The CDR3 length is 13 residues. Trimming cost V 0 bases and J 4 bases, with 4 bases left between them. CDR3 loop: CASSLDSGNTIYF. The DNA of the CDR3 is TGTGCCAGCAGCTTAGATTCGGGAAACACCATATATTTT.

This clonotype was recorded many times. The chain has TRBV12-3 or TRBV12-4 and TRBJ2-7, with 9 bases that match TRBD1. The V gene end was trimmed by 3 bases and the J gene end by 7 bases; junction bases not matched to a gene: 13. The CDR3 runs to 16 residues. The CDR3 DNA reads TGTGCCAGCAGTTTCGCCGTCGGGACAGGGCGTCAGGAGCAGTACTTC. Encoded protein: CASSFAVGTGRQEQYF.

V and J are TRBV15 and TRBJ2-2; no clear D. The CDR3 length is 12 residues. Germline values: CDR1 LNHNV, CDR2 YYDKDF (reference sequence). V lost 5 bases to trimming and J lost 6 bases, with 7 bases between them. The CDR3 loop reads CATSPFPGELFF. CDR3 in DNA: TGTGCCACCAGCCCTTTTCCCGGGGAGCTGTTTTTT.

This clonotype was counted many times. The chain carries TRBV24-1 and TRBJ2-2; 10 bases fit TRBD2. The CDR3 sequence is 17 residues long. Losses at the gene ends were 6 bases for V and 0 bases for J; bases not matched to a gene: 6. Looked up from germline, CDR1 is KGHDR and CDR2 is SFDVKD. The CDR3 DNA is TGTGCCACCAGTTCCTTAGCGGGGGGCCCGAACACCGGGGAGCTGTTTTTT. The encoded protein is CATSSLAGGPNTGELFF.

Many counts were recorded for this clonotype. Written as DNA, the CDR3 is TGTGCCACCCAGAAGACGGATTATAATTCACCCCTCCACTTT. This translates into CATQKTDYNSPLHF. The chain is built from TRBV10-3 and TRBJ1-6, with D unclear. Germline loops: CDR1 ENHRY, CDR2 SYGVKD. The CDR3 length is 14 residues. V was shortened by 10 bases and J by 4 bases, with 14 bases between the two germline ends.

There are many counts of this clonotype. The chain joins TRBV20-1 to TRBJ2-7; D is ambiguous. CDR3 length: 11 residues. Between the trimmed V and J ends, which lost 2 bases and 1 base, there was a span of 3 bases. Per germline, CDR1 DFQATT and CDR2 SNEGSKA (reference sequence). The CDR3 region has the DNA TGCAGTGCTAGAATATCCTACGAGCAGTACTTC. Its protein product is CSARISYEQYF.

This clonotype was found a few times. This chain connects TRBV5-1 to TRBJ1-2, with 8 bases lining up with TRBD1. V trimming: 0 bases; J trimming: 4 bases; junction bases outside the gene matches: 5. This CDR3 comprises 15 residues. Per germline, CDR1 SGHRS and CDR2 YFSETQ. This chain's CDR3 is CASSLASGTGYGYTF. The DNA of the CDR3 is TGCGCCAGCAGCTTGGCCTCTGGGACAGGCTATGGCTACACCTTC.